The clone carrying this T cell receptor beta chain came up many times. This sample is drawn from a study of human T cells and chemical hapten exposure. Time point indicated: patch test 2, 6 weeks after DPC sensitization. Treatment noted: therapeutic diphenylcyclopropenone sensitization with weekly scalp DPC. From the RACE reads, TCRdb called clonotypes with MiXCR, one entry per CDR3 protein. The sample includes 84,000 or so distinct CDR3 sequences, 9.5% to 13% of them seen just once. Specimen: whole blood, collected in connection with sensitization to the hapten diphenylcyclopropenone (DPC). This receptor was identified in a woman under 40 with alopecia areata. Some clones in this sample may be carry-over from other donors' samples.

DNA for the CDR3: TGTGCCAGCAGCTGGGGAGATACGCAGTATTTT. Protein product: CASSWGDTQYF. The genes are TRBV11-1 and TRBJ2-3; D not certain. V lost 4 bases, J lost 5 bases, and 4 bases lay in between. Germline values: CDR1 SGHAT, CDR2 FQDESV (reference sequence). The CDR3 runs to 11 residues.